This T cell receptor (beta chain) is drawn from a study of T cell responses to AZD1222 COVID-19 vaccine (dated by TCRdb to the early 2020s). Study-wide context: A total of 230 to 250 trial participants underwent TCR sequencing, of whom around 200 received two doses of AZD1222 and about 25 received two doses of the MenACWY control vaccine. Enrollment into the trials was organized by age into subgroups of 18-55, 56-69 and 70-plus years, and those subgroups contained about 150, 27 and 61 TCR-sequenced participants, respectively. The paper's findings and limits, for the study overall: Participants were mostly white British, with more females than males. The authors suggested clonal diversity may have been underestimated. CD4 TCRs associated with the vaccine covered the entire spike protein, and the dominant responses were in regions 160-218 and 743-854. Nearly half of unique spike-specific TCRs reportedly recognized epitopes outside regions mutated in the B.1.351 and B.1.1.7 variants. Because no samples from the day 14 peak response were available, repertoires could be characterized only after the peak T cell response. Conclusions about previously exposed vaccinees are limited, since just 6 or 7 AZD1222 recipients were seropositive for SARS-CoV-2 at baseline. After two AZD1222 doses, spike-specific TCR breadth and depth were significantly higher than at day 0 and than in MenACWY recipients. In the small 56-69-year group, the increase in depth fell short of significance, most likely because of low power.

The CDR3 regions of human TCRbeta chains were subjected to immunosequencing. In the source study's methods: TCRs in the repertoires were matched against a reference library of SARS-CoV-2-specific TCRs that had been generated with the MIRA antigen-specificity platform. Breadth was defined as the fraction of unique TCRs that were SARS-CoV-2-associated. Depth was defined as the fraction of total T cells that were SARS-CoV-2-associated. Using the MIRA data, each spike-specific TCR was mapped to the spike region that the TCR reacts to and placed in a CD4 or CD8 class. Log10-transformed breadth and depth values were compared by one-way ANOVA with Sidak's multiple comparisons tests. TCRdb took this table from immuneACCESS and kept in-frame rearrangements with V and J called. Such tables lack part of the clones; where checked against another copy, unresolved V genes explain under half of the gap, and the rest is unexplained. V, J and clone size derive from that table, while D and trimming were established from the DNA sequence. This sample comprises around 100,000 clones, approximately 90% of them detected only once. Together, the top ten hold 6.5% of the sample.

Concerning this clone itself: No antigen is known for it. No quality values exist for individual bases; no much larger clone is one base distant.

Explained via the paper, the time point label denotes: about 28 days (+/-7) after the second vaccine dose. AZD1222 recipients with second doses at about 4 weeks or about 12 weeks were pooled, because spike-specific TCR depth and breadth did not differ between schedules. The vaccinee samples were drawn from two UK trials, COV001 and COV002, one of which was a single-blind randomized controlled phase 2/3 trial testing AZD1222 (ChAdOx1 nCoV-19) in healthy adults. For TCRbeta chain sequencing, PBMC samples from trial participants were taken at day 0 and at day 28 after the second dose. According to the germline V gene, CDR1 reads ENHRY and CDR2 reads SYGVKD. The V end loses 9 bases and the J end loses 4 bases, and a stretch of 12 bases separates them. The cysteine opens and the phenylalanine closes a CDR3 of 12 amino acids. Only CDR3 DNA remains: 36 bases, in frame from the first base.

Specimen: peripheral blood, collected 28 days after the second AZD1222 dose. The rearranged segments are TRBV10-3 and TRBJ1-2, and TRBD1 may be the D gene, going by 6 matching bases. The TCR sequence derives from an adult who received the AZD1222 COVID-19 vaccine. The DNA sequence is given as TGTGCCATTAGGACAGAGACCTATGGCTACACCTTC. It translates as CAIRTETYGYTF.